This is a list of T cell receptor beta chains from one sample in a study of cytotoxic CD8 clonotypes in ibrutinib-treated CLL. Here immunoSEQ multiplex PCR was the method, and the copy in TCRdb shows in-frame clones only, minus some. This table has about 25,000 clones, 75% to 85% appearing once. Material: PBMCs, obtained after 24 months of ibrutinib treatment. These receptor sequences come from a human donor with chronic lymphocytic leukemia. Each CDR3 is given with its conserved first and last residue.

>TRBV6-5|TRBJ1-5
CASSYGRGQPQHF
>TRBV14|TRBJ2-1
CASSRRRGSYNEQFF
>TRBV28|TRBJ2-7
CASSFGQGGIYEQYF
>TRBV2|TRBJ1-2
CASSGDRELGGYGYTF
>TRBV4-2|TRBJ1-5
CASSQEAGSGQPQHF
>TRBV9|TRBJ1-5
CASSSTPHQPQHF
>TRBV6-5|TRBJ2-5
CASSSTMRTGEETQYF
>TRBV6-5|TRBJ2-2
CASSFGLAGGPGELFF
>TRBV11-2|TRBJ2-2
CASSLGHRAGELFF
>TRBV2|TRBJ1-4
CASRAGVNEKLFF
>TRBV2|TRBJ2-5
CASSEGGGKTQYF
>TRBV11-2|TRBJ2-7
CASSLDHGTGYNEQYF
>TRBV2|TRBJ1-5
CASSTRVRNQPQHF
>TRBV19|TRBJ1-4
CASSQTVSGSEKLFF
>TRBV5-6|TRBJ2-5
CASSLAGQGGGQETQYF
>TRBV5-6|TRBJ2-5
CASSPLGKTQYF